This paragraph reports one TCR beta chain. Its antigen remains unidentified. The data stem from a study of cytomegalovirus exposure and HLA in healthy donors. For the study at large: Earlier sequencing of 150 million to 200 million T cells yielded 100 million to 140 million unique TCR beta sequences. HLA-typed donors were the source of about 85 million unique TCRs, which an early data release held.

Vbeta (60) and Jbeta (13) primers were used in the PCR. The protocol was immunoSEQ multiplex PCR, while the TCRdb copy is restricted to in-frame clones and leaves out a portion. The sample yields about 150,000 clones, about 82% seen once. Overall study results and limits: Researchers catalogued 160 or so TCR beta chains as cytomegalovirus-associated. A later analysis by the authors found several of the most significant clusters apparently linked to common viral pathogens.

The sequence derives from a male donor in good health and CMV-seronegative. The sequenced sample was PBMCs.

This CDR3 is CASSLWGGQNYEQYF. Here the CDR3 DNA reads TGTGCCAGCAGCTTGTGGGGTGGACAGAACTACGAGCAGTACTTC. V is TRBV5-4 and J is TRBJ2-7, with D maybe TRBD1 (6 bases). V dropped 1 base and J dropped 3 bases, with 14 bases sitting between them. The CDR3 is made up of 15 amino acids. Germline values: CDR1 SGHNT, CDR2 YYREEE (reference sequence).